What follows are 21 T cell receptor beta chains derived from one specimen sequenced in a study of T cell clonality in common variable immunodeficiency. Here immunoSEQ multiplex PCR was the method, and the copy in TCRdb shows in-frame clones only, minus some. The specimen has approximately 52,000 clones, none found just once. Specimen: peripheral blood mononuclear cells. These receptors were collected from a person aged 18 to 75 in good health.

This clone was seen only a few times. The missing CDR3 end, 3 residues past where the read stops, is filled in from the germline J gene. The J gene is TRBJ1-2, the V gene TRBV30; D call uncertain. This CDR3 is 14 amino acids long. Germline V CDR1 and CDR2: GTSNPN, SVGIG (reference sequence). The chain's CDR3 is CASRTSGDSNTYTF. Incomplete CDR3 DNA: TGTGCCTCGCGGACTAGCGGGGATTCAAATACC.

Notes on this clone: Sequencing ends 3 residues short of the CDR3 end; the germline J gene provides the rest. Other DNA sequences within the sample encode an identical CDR3. The V and J genes are TRBV19 and TRBJ1-3, with 8 bases matching TRBD1. The germline V gene encodes CDR1 LNHDA and CDR2 SQIVND (reference sequence). The CDR3 is made up of 15 amino acids. With 6 bases clipped from V and 4 bases from J, the junction kept 8 bases outside the gene matches. The part of the CDR3 DNA that was read is TGTGCCAGTAGCCCGAGCAACAGGGGGGGAAACACC. Its translation is CASSPSNRGGNT. The entire CDR3 protein reads CASSPSNRGGNTIYF. The full variable domain, completed using reference TRBV19 and TRBJ1-3, is DGGITQSPKYLFRKEGQNVTLSCEQNLNHDAMYWYRQDPGQGLRLIYYSQIVNDFQKGDIAEGYSVSREKKESFPLTVTSAQKNPTAFYLCASSPSNRGGNTIYFGEGSWLTVV.

A word on this clone: The read stops 3 residues short of the end of the CDR3; the missing end is completed from the germline J gene. The chain couples TRBV30 to TRBJ1-5; maybe TRBD1 (5 bases). This CDR3 contains 16 residues. Germline V CDR1 and CDR2: GTSNPN, SVGIG (reference sequence). The V end lost 3 bases, the J end lost 0 bases, and 15 bases lay between the germline ends. The sequenced part of the CDR3 DNA is TGTGCCTGGAGCCCACCGGGACTGAATAGCAATCAGCCC. Amino acids: CAWSPPGLNSNQP. The whole CDR3 protein is CAWSPPGLNSNQPQHF.

This clone was picked up many times. The read ends 3 residues before the CDR3 terminus; that terminus is restored from the germline J gene. The gene calls are TRBV6-2 or TRBV6-3 and TRBJ2-1, with 10 bases lining up with TRBD1. There are 17 residues in the CDR3. Germline V lookup: CDR1 MNHEY, CDR2 SVGEGT. V lost 0 bases to trimming and J lost 6 bases; unmatched junction nucleotides: 8. Partial CDR3 DNA: TGTGCCAGCAGTTACTCGATCGGGGACAGGGGAGTCAATGAG. Translated: CASSYSIGDRGVNE. The full CDR3 reads CASSYSIGDRGVNEQFF.

This clone was seen a handful of times. The DNA ends 3 residues before the CDR3 does, and the rest of the CDR3 is filled in from the germline J gene. The chain recombines TRBV6-1 with TRBJ1-5; tentatively, D is TRBD1 (5 bases). Germline loops: CDR1 MNHNS, CDR2 SASEGT. V was clipped by 4 bases and J by 4 bases, with 17 bases between them. The CDR3 length is 16 residues. The CDR3 sequence is CASSGGRGHQNQPQHF. The CDR3 bases that were read are TGTGCCAGCAGTGGGGGCCGAGGACACCAAAATCAGCCC.

This clone was observed many times. The read gets to within 3 residues of the CDR3 end, and the germline J gene fills in the rest. This rearrangement joins TRBV10-3 to TRBJ2-3, with 9 bases lining up with TRBD2. The germline V gene has CDR1 ENHRY and CDR2 SYGVKD. V was clipped by 8 bases and J by 1 base; unmatched bases: 10. The CDR3 sequence is 16 residues long. The DNA read from the CDR3 is TGTGCCATCGGCGGCGGGAGGGAGGGGGGCACAGATACG. Its protein product is CAIGGGREGGTDT. The CDR3 as a whole reads CAIGGGREGGTDTQYF.

In its sample, this clone was seen many times. The CDR3 goes on 3 residues after the read ends, and that part is filled in from the germline J gene. This chain uses TRBV5-6 with TRBJ2-2; TRBD1 agrees at 10 bases. The CDR3 totals 14 residues. The ends lost 4 bases at V and 4 bases at J; junction bases unmatched: 1. CDR1 is SGHDT and CDR2 is YYEEEE in the germline V gene. CDR3 DNA, as far as it was read: TGTGCCAGCAGCAGGACAGGGGGCACCGGGGAG. Protein: CASSRTGGTGE. The complete CDR3 protein is CASSRTGGTGELFF.

This clone was seen ten or more times. The CDR3 end lies 3 residues beyond the end of the read and is filled in from the germline J gene. This rearrangement joins TRBV5-4 to TRBJ2-3, with 7 bases that match TRBD1. The germline V gene has CDR1 SGHNT and CDR2 YYREEE (reference sequence). Trimming at V came to 3 bases and at J to 2 bases, leaving 6 bases not matched to a gene. This CDR3 contains 15 residues. The DNA read from the CDR3 is TGTGCCAGCAGCTGGTCCGGGACAGCCACAGATACG. Translating gives CASSWSGTATDT. The CDR3 reads in full as CASSWSGTATDTQYF.

This clone was observed many times. The CDR3 is cut off 3 residues early in the read; its end comes from the germline J gene. V usage is TRBV19 and J usage is TRBJ1-2; TRBD1 aligns across 8 bases. Looked up from germline, CDR1 is LNHDA and CDR2 is SQIVND (reference sequence). V dropped 6 bases and J dropped 1; count of bases not matched to a gene: 4. CDR3 size: 14 residues. The sequenced part of the CDR3 DNA is TGTGCCAGTAGCCCTACAGGGGGTAACTATGGC. Translation: CASSPTGGNYG. The whole CDR3 region reads CASSPTGGNYGYTF.

This clone was observed many times. The read falls 3 residues short of the CDR3 end, and the missing part is taken from the germline J gene. The chain couples TRBV19 to TRBJ1-2; D call uncertain. This CDR3 comprises 15 residues. V was trimmed by 0 bases and J by 4 bases, leaving 12 bases between them. From germline, CDR1 is LNHDA and CDR2 SQIVND (reference sequence). CDR3 DNA (partial): TGTGCCAGTAGTATAGACGTGGCAGTCCCCTATGGC. Translated: CASSIDVAVPYG. The whole CDR3 is CASSIDVAVPYGYTF.

This clone appeared many times. The read gets to within 3 residues of the CDR3 end, and the germline J gene fills in the rest. The chain carries TRBV19 and TRBJ2-3, with 8 bases lining up with TRBD2. J gave up 3 bases and V 6 bases, and 8 bases lay outside the gene matches. CDR1 and CDR2 (germline): LNHDA, SQIVND (reference sequence). The CDR3 is 15 residues long. CDR3 DNA (partial): TGTGCCAGTAGCCCACAGCGGGAGCTAACAGATACG. Amino acid sequence: CASSPQRELTDT. The entire CDR3 is CASSPQRELTDTQYF.

About this clone: The DNA ends 3 residues before the CDR3 does, and the rest of the CDR3 is filled in from the germline J gene. The V call is TRBV5-1, the J call TRBJ2-3; possible D gene TRBD2, 5 bases. From germline, CDR1 is SGHRS and CDR2 YFSETQ. Trimming left V 2 bases short and J 1 base short, with 8 bases between. The CDR3 length is 14 residues. The CDR3 reads CASSFSVGTDTQYF. CDR3 DNA (partial): TGCGCCAGCAGCTTTAGCGTCGGCACAGATACG.

This clone was counted only a few times. Sequencing ends 3 residues short of the CDR3 end; the germline J gene provides the rest. The V and J genes are TRBV7-1 and TRBJ2-5, with 12 bases identical to TRBD1. TRBV7-1 is placed among ORFs of uncertain function. CDR3 length: 22 amino acids. The ends lost 1 base at V and 2 bases at J; junction bases unmatched: 20. Incomplete CDR3 DNA: TGTGCCAGCAGCTCAGAACTCCCGTTTAGCGGGACAGGGGGCGACCGGCAAGAGACC. Translation gives CASSSELPFSGTGGDRQET. In full, the CDR3 reads CASSSELPFSGTGGDRQETQYF.

This clone was seen repeatedly, ten times or more. Read sequence stops 3 residues before the CDR3 end, and the germline J gene provides the missing end. The J gene is TRBJ2-7, the V gene TRBV18; 7 bases align to TRBD2. The CDR3 runs to 13 residues. The V segment lost 2 bases and the J segment 5 bases; nucleotides outside the gene matches: 3. Germline V lookup: CDR1 KGHSH, CDR2 LQKENI. CDR3 DNA, as far as it was read: TGTGCCAGCTCACCATGGCGGGAGAACGAG. Translating it yields CASSPWRENE. The full CDR3 protein reads CASSPWRENEQYF.

This clone was seen ten or more times. Read sequence stops 3 residues before the CDR3 end, and the germline J gene provides the missing end. V is TRBV6-1 and J is TRBJ1-3, with D tentatively TRBD1 (6 bases). Germline CDR1 reads MNHNS; CDR2 reads SASEGT. This CDR3 is built from 15 residues. Trimming left V 4 bases short and J 5 bases short, with 15 bases between. CDR3 DNA (partial): TGTGCCAGCAGTGTAGCGGGGGCGAATAGAAACACC. It codes for CASSVAGANRNT. The whole CDR3 protein is CASSVAGANRNTIYF.

As for this clone: Coverage ceases 3 residues before the CDR3 finishes, and the germline J gene fills in the end. This rearrangement joins TRBV19 to TRBJ1-1; D is uncertain. Trimming took off 3 bases at V and 0 bases at J, with 20 bases between the two ends. Looked up from germline, CDR1 is LNHDA and CDR2 is SQIVND (reference sequence). The CDR3 spans 18 residues. Partial CDR3 DNA: TGTGCCAGTAGTATTAAGAAATCAGGAACACCAGTGAACACTGAA. Translation: CASSIKKSGTPVNTE. The full CDR3 is CASSIKKSGTPVNTEAFF.

As to this clone: The read stops 3 residues short of the end of the CDR3; the missing end is completed from the germline J gene. The rearrangement links TRBV19 to TRBJ1-2; the D is unclear. The length of the CDR3 is 15 residues. The germline V gene has CDR1 LNHDA and CDR2 SQIVND (reference sequence). Incomplete CDR3 DNA: TGTGCCAGTAGTACAAATCAGGCTTACTCCTACGAC. Amino acid sequence: CASSTNQAYSYD. The CDR3 as a whole reads CASSTNQAYSYDYTF.

With respect to this clone: The read stops 3 residues short of the end of the CDR3; the missing end is completed from the germline J gene. V gene TRBV20-1 combines with J gene TRBJ1-2; D ambiguous. Deletions cut 7 bases from V and 2 bases from J, with 11 bases between. CDR3 length equals 12 residues. The germline V gene has CDR1 DFQATT and CDR2 SNEGSKA (reference sequence). The CDR3 sequence: CSVPTENYGYTF. The part of the CDR3 DNA that was read is TGCAGTGTTCCGACTGAGAACTATGGC.

This clone was detected a few times. From the germline J gene comes the end of the CDR3, since the read stops 3 residues before it. The rearrangement joins TRBV7-6 to TRBJ2-1, with D perhaps matching TRBD1 (6 bases). Germline V CDR1 and CDR2: SGHVS, FNYEAQ. Trimming cost V 1 base and J 7 bases, with 14 bases left between them. This CDR3 contains 15 residues. The CDR3 reads CASSLVGGQHNEQFF. The sequenced CDR3 bases are TGTGCCAGCAGCTTAGTTGGGGGACAACATAATGAG.

This clone was seen at least ten times. The CDR3 end lies 3 residues beyond the end of the read and is filled in from the germline J gene. The chain employs TRBV18 and TRBJ1-1, with 7 bases that match TRBD1. Germline trimming cut 6 bases from V and 4 bases from J; bases unmatched to any gene: 11. The CDR3 is made up of 15 amino acids. Germline values: CDR1 KGHSH, CDR2 LQKENI. CDR3 DNA (partial): TGTGCCAGCTCGCCCTCCGCAGGGGGTATCACTGAA. Its protein is CASSPSAGGITE. The CDR3 in its entirety is CASSPSAGGITEAFF.

This clone was seen repeatedly, ten times or more. Sequencing ends 3 residues short of the CDR3 end; the germline J gene provides the rest. The chain uses TRBV19 and TRBJ2-7, with a tentative D call TRBD1 (5 bases). Germline assignment: CDR1 LNHDA and CDR2 SQIVND (reference sequence). CDR3 length: 14 residues. V was cut by 4 bases and J by 0 bases, with 10 bases left in between. CDR3 DNA (partial): TGTGCCAGTAGTACCCTCAGGGCCTCCTACGAG. Its translation: CASSTLRASYE. The CDR3 reads in full as CASSTLRASYEQYF.